This record concerns one TCR beta chain sequence. This clonotype was detected a few times. The antigen it recognizes is unknown. No base quality information exists; no much larger clone differs at one position. This specimen comes from a study of blood T cells in healthy people across ages (dated by TCRdb to between 2014 and 2017). In terms of the full investigation: In model experiments, template switching captured about one uniquely barcoded TCR beta cDNA molecule for every two T cells. To track age-related changes in TCR beta repertoire diversity, the study relied on deep sequencing normalized with unique cDNA molecular identifiers. The study analyzed two additional independent replicas of 1 million unique cDNA reads from the same blood draw for two donors, one aged 18 to 30 and one aged 80 or older. The donors were divided into four age groups: young (average about 15 years), middle-aged (approximately 42), aged (around 67) and long-lived (around 87). On the study overall, not on this receptor specifically: Because the CMV infection status of the donors was unknown, age-related changes in expanded clonotypes may potentially have been confounded. The percentage of naive T cells measured by flow cytometry correlated strongly with observed TCR beta diversity. Conclusive comparison of naive and antigen-experienced compartments was prevented by the profiling of bulk unsorted PBMCs. Compared with the aged group, more naive CD4+ T cells, fewer expanded clones and increased TCR diversity were shown by the long-lived group, suggesting age selection. As age increased, observed TCR beta diversity per million T cells dropped in a roughly linear way, and a significant reduction was already evident by age about 40. Total diversity estimates from one million sequenced T cells were considered lower bounds and underestimates.

The library relied on 5' RACE. The sequencer listed for this sample is Illumina HiSeq 2500. A second PCR of roughly 7 to 11 cycles was performed with a sample-barcoded 5' primer and a J-beta primer mix. Each TCR beta cDNA molecule received a unique molecular identifier from a template-switch 5' adaptor carrying 12 random nucleotides. Each sample yielded at least 2.5 million CDR3-containing paired-end reads. All of the RNA was converted into first-strand cDNA using the Mint cDNA synthesis kit, with a TRBC-specific oligonucleotide serving as the primer. All cDNA was treated with uracil-DNA glycosylase and then went through a first 18-cycle PCR with the universal primers M1SS and BC2_uni_R. From the authors' description of their analysis: For normalization, 1 million high-quality reads, each with a distinct molecular identifier, were randomly selected from each sample. Reads with shared molecular identifiers were discarded instead of being binned into consensus sequences. MiTCR, with a Q25 quality threshold and the strictest error-elimination algorithm, was used for CDR3 identification, clonotype clustering and error correction. A nonparametric unseen species model with Euler transformation was used to estimate lower-bound total TCR beta diversity. TCRdb ran its own pipeline on the public reads, namely fastp trimming at Q25 and MiXCR clone calling, and kept in-frame beta chains. Entries that share a CDR3 protein sequence are merged under the most common genes and DNA. The V and J calls follow TCRdb's processing rather than the paper's. Within this sample are 1 million or so distinct CDR3 sequences, with approximately 25% of them counted one time only. The biggest ten clones account for about 0.72% of the sample.

According to the germline V gene, CDR1 reads SGHVS and CDR2 reads FQNEAQ. Taken from cysteine to phenylalanine, the CDR3 has 14 residues. Only CDR3 DNA is held: 42 bases, read in frame from base 1. Trimming removed 8 bases from V and 2 bases from J; the gene matches leave 6 bases unexplained. The roughly 37 donors, aged about 6 to 100 years, were systemically healthy Caucasian individuals from Russia. Around 10 milliliters of peripheral blood were drawn from each donor into EDTA-treated Vacutainer tubes. PBMCs were isolated by Ficoll-Paque density-gradient centrifugation, with at least 7 million obtained per sample. Trizol reagent was used to extract total RNA from PBMCs, with at least 6 micrograms per sample. Naive CD45RAhigh/CD27high T cell percentages were measured by flow cytometry on a PBMC aliquot from every donor. This sample also belongs to another study, concerning T cells of mothers and their children. As that second paper reports: The donors were nine systemically healthy Caucasian individuals, made up of three mothers and their six children. cDNA synthesis used all of the extracted RNA, with approximately 1.4 ug of RNA in each 15 ul reaction. In the second PCR, the M1S primer introduced both the sample barcodes and 2-4 random nucleotides. Over 8 million TCR beta CDR3 reads came from each mother, compared with millions of reads from each child. In both related and unrelated pairs, thymic selection shapes the output of TCR recombination in a similar way, with inherited differences having only a minor effect. Normalized repertoire overlap was always slightly but never significantly higher in related than unrelated mother-child pairs. Persistent microchimeric T cell clones were not detected, at a sensitivity of about 90 clones per million clonotypes. To look for features that set related mother-child pairs apart from unrelated individuals, the researchers ran deep NGS to compare the TCR beta repertoires of mothers and children. Mothers averaged roughly 40 +/- 4 years of age and children averaged around 10 +/- 4 years. After adapter ligation with NEBNext reagents, the libraries were sequenced on Illumina HiSeq 2000 with 100+100 nt paired-end reads. Mother and child libraries were prepared a month apart and sequenced in separate runs to prevent cross-contamination. For each donor, somewhere between about 500,000 and 2,300,000 distinct TCR beta clonotypes were identified. Naive TCR beta clonotypes were estimated from low-frequency clonotypes matched to each donor's FACS-determined naive share, without sorting.

This TCR came from a girl aged 2 to 9 in good health. The specimen was blood. In this chain, TRBV7-8 is recombined with TRBJ2-3, with TRBD1 identical over 8 junction bases. CDR3 sequence: CASDRGPNTDTQYF. The DNA sequence is given as TGTGCCAGCGACAGGGGCCCTAACACAGATACGCAGTATTTT.